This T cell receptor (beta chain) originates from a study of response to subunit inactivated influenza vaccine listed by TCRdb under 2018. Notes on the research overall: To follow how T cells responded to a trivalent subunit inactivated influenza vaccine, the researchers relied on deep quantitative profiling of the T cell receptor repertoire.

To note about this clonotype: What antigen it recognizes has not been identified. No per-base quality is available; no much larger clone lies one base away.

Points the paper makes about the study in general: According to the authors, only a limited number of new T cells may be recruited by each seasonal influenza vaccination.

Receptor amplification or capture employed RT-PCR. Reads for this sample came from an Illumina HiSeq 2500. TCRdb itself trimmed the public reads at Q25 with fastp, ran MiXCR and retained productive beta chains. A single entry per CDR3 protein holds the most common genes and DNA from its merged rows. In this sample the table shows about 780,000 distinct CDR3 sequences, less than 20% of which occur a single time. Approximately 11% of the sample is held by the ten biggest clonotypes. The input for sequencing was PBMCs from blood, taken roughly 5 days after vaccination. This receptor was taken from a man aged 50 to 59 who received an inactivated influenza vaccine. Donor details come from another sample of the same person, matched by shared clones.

CDR3 region: CASEDGHLTGELFF. The nucleotide sequence is given as TGCGCCAGCGAGGACGGCCACCTCACCGGGGAGCTGTTTTTT. The chain links TRBV5-1 with TRBJ2-2, with the D gene too uncertain to name. The trim is 7 bases for V and 4 bases for J, with a gap of 14 bases between the germline ends. CDR1 SGHRS and CDR2 YFSETQ are derived from the germline V gene. From cysteine to phenylalanine, the CDR3 is 14 amino acids long. The read is trimmed to its CDR3 DNA, 42 bases read in frame from base 1.